This TCR beta chain appears in the sequencing data of a study of OX40 agonist ivuxolimab in advanced cancers. Notes on the research overall: Ivuxolimab, which targeted the costimulatory receptor OX40 (CD134), was an agonistic, fully human IgG2 monoclonal antibody. Intravenous ivuxolimab was administered to patients every 2 weeks at six dose levels: 0.01, 0.1, 0.3, 1.5, 3 and 10 mg/kg. Of the roughly 51 dose-escalation patients, hepatocellular carcinoma was present in about 19, melanoma in approximately 15, renal cell carcinoma in 9 and head and neck cancer in 9. The dose-escalation cohort was about 83% male with a mean age of approximately 60 years, ranging from about 20 to 80. Prior anti-PD-1, anti-PD-L1 or anti-CTLA-4 therapy was permitted, and checkpoint inhibitors had been received by about 44% of dose-escalation patients. Partial responses occurred in three dose-escalation patients, of whom one had hepatocellular carcinoma and two had cutaneous melanoma. The purpose of peripheral TCRbeta sequencing was to test whether ivuxolimab changed TCR sequence diversity and led to clonal T-cell expansion. The paper describes the monotherapy dose-escalation part (N of about 47 patients) of the phase I trial of ivuxolimab.

V gives up 1 base and J gives up 2 bases, and the segment between their germline ends measures 6 bases. The CDR1 and CDR2 encoded by the germline V gene (reference sequence) are SEHNR and FQNEAQ. There are 13 amino acids in the CDR3, from cysteine to phenylalanine inclusive. The read is trimmed to its CDR3 DNA, 39 bases read in frame from base 1. Points the paper makes about the study in general: The antigen specificity of the clonally expanded peripheral T cells was not determined. After ivuxolimab, expanded clones were on average more numerous among CD8+ T cells than among CD4+ T cells. At doses from 0.1 to 3.0 mg/kg, clonal expansion was seen in both CD4+ and CD8+ blood T cells between baseline and week 6. Partial responders in the 0.1-3.0 mg/kg groups had among the lowest normalized peripheral clonal expansion, especially among CD8+ T cells. Low levels of normalized T-cell clonal expansion were also seen in some patients who did not respond.

In the case of this clone: Its antigen specificity is not known. The input lacks base qualities; no much larger clone sits a single base away.

For sequencing of the TCRbeta CDR3 region, genomic DNA was extracted from the sorted cells. TCRbeta CDR3 regions were sequenced using the immunoSEQ Assay. The table comes from immuneACCESS by way of TCRdb, which keeps in-frame sequences with V and J called. Part of the clones is missing from these tables; in studies checked, under half for an unresolved V gene and the rest for unknown reasons. The sample contains approximately 74,000 clones, 90% to 95% of them found a single time. In total, the top ten clones hold approximately 0.3% of the sample. The trial excluded patients who had a history of autoimmune disease or who were on systemic immunosuppression. Peripheral blood for TCR sequencing was collected from all dose cohorts at baseline, on cycle 4 day 1, and on cycle 7 day 1. Samples came from an open-label, multicenter, first-in-human phase I dose-escalation trial of ivuxolimab. Adults with locally advanced or metastatic head and neck squamous cell, hepatocellular, melanoma or renal cell carcinoma were enrolled in the trial. Before TCR sequencing, CD4+ T cells and CD8+ T cells from peripheral blood were sorted into separate populations.

The TCR originated in an adult with an advanced solid tumor such as melanoma, head and neck, liver or kidney cancer. This sample comprised CD4+ or CD8+ T cells sorted from blood, obtained in a trial of the OX40 agonist ivuxolimab. The receptor chain draws on TRBV7-9 and TRBJ2-7; TRBD2 is a weak D gene call, 5 bases matching. The CDR3 sequence is CASSLGTAYEQYF. The DNA sequence follows: TGTGCCAGCAGCTTAGGGACTGCCTACGAGCAGTACTTC.